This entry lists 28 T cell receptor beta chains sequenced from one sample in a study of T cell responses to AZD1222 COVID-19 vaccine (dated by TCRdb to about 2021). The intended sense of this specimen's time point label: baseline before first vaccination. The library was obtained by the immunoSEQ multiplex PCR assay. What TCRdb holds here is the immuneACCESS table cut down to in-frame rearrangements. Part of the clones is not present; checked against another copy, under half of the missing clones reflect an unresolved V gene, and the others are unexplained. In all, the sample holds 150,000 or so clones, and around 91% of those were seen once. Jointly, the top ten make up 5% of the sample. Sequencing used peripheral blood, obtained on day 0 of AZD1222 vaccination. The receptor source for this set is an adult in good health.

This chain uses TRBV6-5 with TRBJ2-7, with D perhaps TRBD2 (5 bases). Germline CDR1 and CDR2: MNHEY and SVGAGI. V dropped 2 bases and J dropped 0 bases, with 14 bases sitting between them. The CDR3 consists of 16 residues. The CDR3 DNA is TGTGCCAGCAGTTACCCGAGGGCGGGTCCCTCCTACGAGCAGTACTTC. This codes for CASSYPRAGPSYEQYF.

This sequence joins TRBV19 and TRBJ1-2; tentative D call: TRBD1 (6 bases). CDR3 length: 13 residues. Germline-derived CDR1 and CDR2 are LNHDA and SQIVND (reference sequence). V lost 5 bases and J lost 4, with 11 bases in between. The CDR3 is CASSPDRIYGYTF. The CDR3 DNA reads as TGTGCCAGTAGTCCGGACAGAATCTATGGCTACACCTTC.

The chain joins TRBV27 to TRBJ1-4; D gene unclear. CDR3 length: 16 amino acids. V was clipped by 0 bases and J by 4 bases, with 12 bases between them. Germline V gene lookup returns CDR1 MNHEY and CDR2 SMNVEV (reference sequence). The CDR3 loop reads CASSLSGARSNEKLFF. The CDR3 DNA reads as TGTGCCAGCAGTTTATCGGGAGCTAGAAGTAATGAAAAACTGTTTTTT.

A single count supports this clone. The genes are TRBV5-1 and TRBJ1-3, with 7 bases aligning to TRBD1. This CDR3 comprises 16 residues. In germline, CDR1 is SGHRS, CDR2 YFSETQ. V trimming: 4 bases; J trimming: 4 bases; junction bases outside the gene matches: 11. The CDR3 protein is CASSPTTGMIGNTIYF. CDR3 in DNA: TGCGCCAGCAGCCCGACGACAGGGATGATAGGAAACACCATATATTTT.

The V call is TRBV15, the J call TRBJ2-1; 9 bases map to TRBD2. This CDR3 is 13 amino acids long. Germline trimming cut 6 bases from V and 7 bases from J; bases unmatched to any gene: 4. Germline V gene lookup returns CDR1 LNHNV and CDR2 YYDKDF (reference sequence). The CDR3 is CATSDLAGNEQFF. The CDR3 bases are TGTGCCACCAGTGATCTAGCGGGGAATGAGCAGTTCTTC. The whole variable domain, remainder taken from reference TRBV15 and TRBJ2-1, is DAMVIQNPRYQVTQFGKPVTLSCSQTLNHNVMYWYQQKSSQAPKLLFHYYDKDFNNEADTPDNFQSRRPNTSFCFLDIRSPGLGDTAMYLCATSDLAGNEQFFGPGTRLTVL.

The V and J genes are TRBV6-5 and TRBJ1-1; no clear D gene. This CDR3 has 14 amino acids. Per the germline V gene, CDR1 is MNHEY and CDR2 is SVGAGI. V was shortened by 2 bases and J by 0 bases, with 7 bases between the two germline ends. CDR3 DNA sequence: TGTGCCAGCAGTTACCTCGGGGTGAACACTGAAGCTTTCTTT. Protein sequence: CASSYLGVNTEAFF.

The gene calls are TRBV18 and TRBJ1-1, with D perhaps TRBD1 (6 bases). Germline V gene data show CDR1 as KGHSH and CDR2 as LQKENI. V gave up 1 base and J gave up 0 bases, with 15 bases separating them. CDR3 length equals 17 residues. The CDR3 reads CASSPRTDPPLNTEAFF. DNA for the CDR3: TGTGCCAGCTCACCACGGACAGACCCTCCTTTGAACACTGAAGCTTTCTTT.

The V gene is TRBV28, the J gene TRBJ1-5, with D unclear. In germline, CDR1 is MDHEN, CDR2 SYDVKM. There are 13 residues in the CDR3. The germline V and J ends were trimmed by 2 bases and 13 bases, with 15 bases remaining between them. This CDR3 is CASSLASVRSQHF. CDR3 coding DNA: TGTGCCAGCAGTTTAGCCAGCGTCCGATCTCAGCATTTT.

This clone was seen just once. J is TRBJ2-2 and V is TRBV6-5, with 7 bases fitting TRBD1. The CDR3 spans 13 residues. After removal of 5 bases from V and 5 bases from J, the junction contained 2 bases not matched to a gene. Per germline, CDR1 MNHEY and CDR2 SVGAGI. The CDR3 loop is CASSTGATGELFF. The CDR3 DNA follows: TGTGCCAGCAGTACAGGGGCAACCGGGGAGCTGTTTTTT.

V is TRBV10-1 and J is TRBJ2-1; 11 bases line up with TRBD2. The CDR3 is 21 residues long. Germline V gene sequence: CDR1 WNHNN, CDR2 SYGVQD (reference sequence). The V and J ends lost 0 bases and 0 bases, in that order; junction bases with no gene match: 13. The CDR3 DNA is TGCGCCAGCAGTGAGTCGAGGCTAGCGGGAGGCCGTCGAAGCTCCTACAATGAGCAGTTCTTC. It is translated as CASSESRLAGGRRSSYNEQFF.

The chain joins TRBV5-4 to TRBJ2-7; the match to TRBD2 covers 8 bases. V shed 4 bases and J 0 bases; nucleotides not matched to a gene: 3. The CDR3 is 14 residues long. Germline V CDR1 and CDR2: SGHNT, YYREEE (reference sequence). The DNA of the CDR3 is TGTGCCAGCAGCCCGAGCGGGAGCTCCTACGAGCAGTACTTC. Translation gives CASSPSGSSYEQYF.

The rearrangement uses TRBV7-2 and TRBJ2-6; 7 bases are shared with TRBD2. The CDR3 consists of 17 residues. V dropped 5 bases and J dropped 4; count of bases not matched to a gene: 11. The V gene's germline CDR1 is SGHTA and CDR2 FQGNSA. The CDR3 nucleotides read TGTGCCAGCAGCCCTCTGGCGGGAGCTTCAGGGGCCAACGTCCTGACTTTC. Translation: CASSPLAGASGANVLTF.

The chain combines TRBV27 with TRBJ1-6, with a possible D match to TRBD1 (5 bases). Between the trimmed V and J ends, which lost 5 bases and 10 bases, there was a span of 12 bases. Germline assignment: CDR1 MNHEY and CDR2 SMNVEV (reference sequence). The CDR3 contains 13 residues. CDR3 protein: CASSGATWSPLHF. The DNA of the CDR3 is TGTGCCAGCAGTGGGGCAACTTGGTCACCCCTCCACTTT.

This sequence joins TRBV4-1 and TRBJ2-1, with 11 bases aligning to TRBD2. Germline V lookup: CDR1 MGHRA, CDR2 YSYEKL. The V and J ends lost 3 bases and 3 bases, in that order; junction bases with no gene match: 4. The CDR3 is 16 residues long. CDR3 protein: CASSHKGLAVYNEQFF. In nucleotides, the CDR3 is TGCGCCAGCAGCCACAAGGGACTAGCGGTCTACAATGAGCAGTTCTTC.

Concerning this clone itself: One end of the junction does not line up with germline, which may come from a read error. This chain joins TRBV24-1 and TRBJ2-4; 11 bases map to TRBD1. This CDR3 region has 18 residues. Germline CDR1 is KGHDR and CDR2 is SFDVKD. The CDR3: CATSNLGDRGLAKNIQYF. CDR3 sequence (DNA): TGTGCCACCAGTAATTTGGGGGACAGGGGGTTAGCCAAAAACATTCAGTACTTC.

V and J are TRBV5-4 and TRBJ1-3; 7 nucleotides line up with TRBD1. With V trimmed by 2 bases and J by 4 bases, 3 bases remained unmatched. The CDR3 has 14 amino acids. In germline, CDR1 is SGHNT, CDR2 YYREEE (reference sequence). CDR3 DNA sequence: TGTGCCAGCAGCTTACCGGGACAGGGAAACACCATATATTTT. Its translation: CASSLPGQGNTIYF.

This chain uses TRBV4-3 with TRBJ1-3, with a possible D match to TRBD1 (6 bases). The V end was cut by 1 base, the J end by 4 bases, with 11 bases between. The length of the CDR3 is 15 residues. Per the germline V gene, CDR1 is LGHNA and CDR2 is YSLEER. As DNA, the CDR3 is TGCGCCAGCAGCCAAGCTGGGACACCCGGAAACACCATATATTTT. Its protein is CASSQAGTPGNTIYF.

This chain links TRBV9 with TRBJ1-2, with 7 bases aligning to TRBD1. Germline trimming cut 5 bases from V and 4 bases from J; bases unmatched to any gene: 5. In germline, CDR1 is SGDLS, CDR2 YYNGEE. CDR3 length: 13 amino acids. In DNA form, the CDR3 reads TGTGCCAGCAGAGGGGACAGCTTCTATGGCTACACCTTC. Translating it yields CASRGDSFYGYTF.

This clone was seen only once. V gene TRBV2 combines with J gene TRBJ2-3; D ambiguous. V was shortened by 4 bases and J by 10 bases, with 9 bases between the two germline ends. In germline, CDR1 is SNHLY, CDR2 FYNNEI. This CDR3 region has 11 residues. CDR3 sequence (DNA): TGTGCCAGCAGTGTAGGGATCGCGCAGTATTTT. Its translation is CASSVGIAQYF.

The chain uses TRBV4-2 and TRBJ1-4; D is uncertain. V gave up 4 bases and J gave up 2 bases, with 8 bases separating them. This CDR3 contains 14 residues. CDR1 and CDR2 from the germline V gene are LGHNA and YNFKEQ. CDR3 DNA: TGTGCCAGCAGCCCCCCAATGACTAATGAAAAACTGTTTTTT. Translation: CASSPPMTNEKLFF.

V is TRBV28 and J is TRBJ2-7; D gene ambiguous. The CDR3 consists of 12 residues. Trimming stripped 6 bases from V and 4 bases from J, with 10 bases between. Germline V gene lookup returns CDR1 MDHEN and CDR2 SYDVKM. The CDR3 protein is CASSRGLYEQYF. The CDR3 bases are TGTGCCAGCAGCCGTGGGCTGTACGAGCAGTACTTC.

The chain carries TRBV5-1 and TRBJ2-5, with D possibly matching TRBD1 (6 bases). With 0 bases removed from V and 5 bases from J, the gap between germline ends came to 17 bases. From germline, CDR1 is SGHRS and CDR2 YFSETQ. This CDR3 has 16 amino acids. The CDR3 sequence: CASSLEPQSGVETQYF. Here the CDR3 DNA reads TGCGCCAGCAGCTTGGAACCCCAGTCAGGGGTCGAGACCCAGTACTTC.

The CDR3: CASSYTTGAEAFF. CDR3 nucleotides: TGTGCCAGCAGTTACACGACAGGGGCTGAAGCTTTCTTT. The chain employs TRBV6-5 and TRBJ1-1; 8 bases map to TRBD1. The CDR3 runs to 13 residues. Trimming at V came to 2 bases and at J to 6 bases, leaving 2 bases not matched to a gene. The V gene's germline CDR1 is MNHEY and CDR2 SVGAGI.

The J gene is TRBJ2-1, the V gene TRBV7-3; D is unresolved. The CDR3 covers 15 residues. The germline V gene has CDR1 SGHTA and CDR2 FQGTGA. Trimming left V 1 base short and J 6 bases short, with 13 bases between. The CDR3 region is CASSLSWDIGNEQFF. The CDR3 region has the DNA TGTGCCAGCAGCTTAAGTTGGGATATCGGCAATGAGCAGTTCTTC. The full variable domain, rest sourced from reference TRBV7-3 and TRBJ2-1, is GAGVSQTPSNKVTEKGKYVELRCDPISGHTALYWYRQSLGQGPEFLIYFQGTGAADDSGLPNDRFFAVRPEGSVSTLKIQRTERGDSAVYLCASSLSWDIGNEQFFGPGTRLTVL.

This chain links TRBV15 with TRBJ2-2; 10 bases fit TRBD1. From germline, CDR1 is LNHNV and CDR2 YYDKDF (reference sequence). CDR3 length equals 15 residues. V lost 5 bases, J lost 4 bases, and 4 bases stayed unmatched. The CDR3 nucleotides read TGTGCCACCAGCGGACAGGGGGGGCCCACCGGGGAGCTGTTTTTT. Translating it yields CATSGQGGPTGELFF.

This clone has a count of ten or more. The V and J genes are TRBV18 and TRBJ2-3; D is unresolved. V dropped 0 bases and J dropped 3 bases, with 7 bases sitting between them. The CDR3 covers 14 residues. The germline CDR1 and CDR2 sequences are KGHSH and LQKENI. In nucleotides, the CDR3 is TGTGCCAGCTCACCACCGGCTTTAACAGATACGCAGTATTTT. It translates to CASSPPALTDTQYF.

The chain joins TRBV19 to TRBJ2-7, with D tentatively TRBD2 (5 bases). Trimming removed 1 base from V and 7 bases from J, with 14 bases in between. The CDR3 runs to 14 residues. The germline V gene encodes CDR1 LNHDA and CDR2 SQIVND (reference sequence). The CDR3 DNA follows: TGTGCCAGTAGTATAGGATACGGGATATCTGAGCAGTACTTC. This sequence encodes CASSIGYGISEQYF.

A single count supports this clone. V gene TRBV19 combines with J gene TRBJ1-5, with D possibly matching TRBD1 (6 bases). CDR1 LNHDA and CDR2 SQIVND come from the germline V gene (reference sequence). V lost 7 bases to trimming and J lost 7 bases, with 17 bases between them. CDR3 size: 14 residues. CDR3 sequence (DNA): TGTGCCAGTACTCCGGACAGCCGAAGGCAGCCCCAGCATTTT. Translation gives CASTPDSRRQPQHF.